This T cell receptor beta chain was captured in a study of T cell changes during pregnancy in multiple sclerosis. The CDR3 runs 17 residues. From germline, CDR1 is SGHNT and CDR2 YENEEA. V dropped 3 bases and J dropped 2 bases, with 19 bases sitting between them. Repertoires were generated with immunoSEQ multiplex PCR, while TCRdb's copy carries only in-frame clones and drops some. The table shows under 70,000 clones, with roughly 91% occurring only once. The input for sequencing was peripheral blood, taken after pregnancy. The J gene is TRBJ1-2, the V gene TRBV11-3; D unclear. The sequence derives from a female donor in good health, enrolled as a control in a pregnancy study. DNA of the CDR3: TGTGCCAGCAGCTTCGGAGGCAGTGGGGAGTGGAACTATGGCTACACCTTC. This encodes CASSFGGSGEWNYGYTF.